The TCR beta chain described here comes from a study of T cells of healthy individuals. The V gene end was trimmed by 5 bases and the J gene end by 5 bases; junction bases not matched to a gene: 18. There are 19 residues in the CDR3. The germline V gene encodes CDR1 SNHLY and CDR2 FYNNEI. TCRdb itself ran the 5' RACE reads through MiXCR, one entry per CDR3 protein. The data hold around 80,000 distinct CDR3 sequences, with roughly 5% observed a single time. The sequence came from a female donor in good health. V usage is TRBV2 and J usage is TRBJ2-2, with 9 bases fitting TRBD2. CDR3 amino acids: CASSFSQTSGGSLTGELFF. The CDR3 nucleotides read TGTGCCAGCAGTTTCTCTCAGACTAGCGGAGGAAGCTTGACCGGGGAGCTGTTTTTT.